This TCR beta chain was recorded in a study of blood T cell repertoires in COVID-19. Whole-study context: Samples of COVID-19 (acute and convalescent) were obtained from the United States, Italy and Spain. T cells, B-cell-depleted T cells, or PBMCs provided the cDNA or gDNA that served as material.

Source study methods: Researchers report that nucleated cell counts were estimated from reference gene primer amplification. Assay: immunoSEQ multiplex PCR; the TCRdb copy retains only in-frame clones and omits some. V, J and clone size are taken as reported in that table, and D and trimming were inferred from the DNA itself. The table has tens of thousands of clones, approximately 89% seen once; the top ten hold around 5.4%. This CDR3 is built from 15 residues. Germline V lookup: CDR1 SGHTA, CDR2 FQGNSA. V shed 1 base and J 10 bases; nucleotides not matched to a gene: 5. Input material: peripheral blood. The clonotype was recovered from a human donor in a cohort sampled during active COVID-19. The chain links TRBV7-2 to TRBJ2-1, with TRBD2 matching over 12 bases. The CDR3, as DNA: TGTGCCAGCAGCTTAGGACTAGCGGGGGCTCAGGAGCAGTTCTTC. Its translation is CASSLGLAGAQEQFF.